Following are 23 T cell receptor beta chains from one sample sequenced in a study of blood T cell repertoires in COVID-19. Sequencing used immunoSEQ multiplex PCR; TCRdb keeps in-frame clones, though not all of them. The sample records over 600,000 clones, around 89% being singletons. The sample was peripheral blood. Every receptor here comes from a woman under 30 with acute or convalescent COVID-19.

The chain recombines TRBV30 with TRBJ1-6; D is ambiguous. CDR3 length: 13 amino acids. Germline V gives CDR1 GTSNPN, CDR2 SVGIG (reference sequence). The V end lost 8 bases, the J end lost 1 base, and 9 bases lay between the germline ends. Written as DNA, the CDR3 is TGTGCCGGAGAACCTTCCTATAATTCACCCCTCCACTTT. Protein sequence: CAGEPSYNSPLHF.

This clone was seen once. This chain joins TRBV11-2 and TRBJ2-7, with 8 bases lining up with TRBD1. Germline V gene lookup returns CDR1 SGHAT and CDR2 FQNNGV. The CDR3 is 15 amino acids. V dropped 5 bases and J dropped 3; count of bases not matched to a gene: 9. The CDR3 sequence is CASSRLQGAFYEQYF. The CDR3 DNA reads as TGTGCCAGCAGCCGCCTTCAGGGGGCCTTCTACGAGCAGTACTTC.

V gene TRBV5-3 combines with J gene TRBJ2-7, with 9 bases matching TRBD1. TRBV5-3 is an ORF, and what it does is uncertain. The CDR3 extends over 15 amino acids. V shed 4 bases and J 6 bases; nucleotides not matched to a gene: 11. CDR3 sequence reads: CARSLRGQGVSEQYF. In DNA, the CDR3 is TGTGCCAGAAGCCTCAGGGGACAGGGTGTGTCCGAGCAGTACTTC.

The chain has TRBV6-5 and TRBJ1-1; D gene unclear. CDR3 size: 12 residues. V was cut by 0 bases and J by 7 bases, with 6 bases left in between. The V gene's germline CDR1 is MNHEY and CDR2 SVGAGI. The CDR3 bases are TGTGCCAGCAGTTACTCGGGGAGTGAAGCTTTCTTT. As protein: CASSYSGSEAFF.

This clone was found once. The chain couples TRBV4-1 to TRBJ2-4, with 9 bases that match TRBD1. Trimming took 2 bases from V and 7 from J; bases not matched to a gene: 9. This CDR3 has 16 amino acids. CDR1 MGHRA and CDR2 YSYEKL come from the germline V gene. The CDR3 bases are TGCGCCAGCAGCCAACCTAGGACAGGGGCTCGGAACATTCAGTACTTC. It codes for CASSQPRTGARNIQYF.

DNA of the CDR3: TGTGCCAGTAGGACAGGGGCAGCTGCTGGAAACACCATATATTTT. Amino acids: CASRTGAAAGNTIYF. This chain connects TRBV19 to TRBJ1-3; 8 bases map to TRBD1. This CDR3 is built from 15 residues. Germline CDR1 is LNHDA and CDR2 is SQIVND (reference sequence). J was trimmed by 2 bases and V by 6 bases; bases with no gene match: 6.

The genes are TRBV2 and TRBJ1-6; perhaps TRBD1 as D (6 bases). Germline V gene data show CDR1 as SNHLY and CDR2 as FYNNEI. The CDR3 length is 15 residues. The ends were cut back, 3 bases at V and 6 bases at J, with 12 bases in the middle. The CDR3 spells CASSDRGWSNSPLHF. Here the CDR3 DNA reads TGTGCCAGCAGTGACAGGGGTTGGAGTAATTCACCCCTCCACTTT.

The gene calls are TRBV4-3 and TRBJ1-2; TRBD1 agrees at 8 bases. In germline, CDR1 is LGHNA, CDR2 YSLEER. The J segment lost 7 bases and the V segment lost 0 bases, leaving 7 bases of the junction unmatched. The CDR3 is made up of 15 amino acids. The CDR3 region has the DNA TGCGCCAGCAGCCAAGATCAGGGGGCCCGGTTTGGCTACACCTTC. Translating gives CASSQDQGARFGYTF.

The rearrangement links TRBV29-1 to TRBJ1-2; 7 bases match TRBD1. V trimming: 3 bases; J trimming: 8 bases; junction bases outside the gene matches: 9. The CDR3 runs to 13 residues. CDR1 and CDR2 (germline): SQVTM, ANQGSEA. In nucleotides, the CDR3 is TGCAGCGTTGACAGGGGGAGGAGGGAAGGCTACACCTTC. Residues: CSVDRGRREGYTF.

The J gene is TRBJ2-7, the V gene TRBV7-2; 7 bases agree with TRBD1. Germline CDR1 and CDR2: SGHTA and FQGNSA. The CDR3 has 15 residues. The J segment lost 0 bases and the V segment lost 5 bases, leaving 7 bases of the junction unmatched. Here the CDR3 DNA reads TGTGCCAGCAGCCCAAAGGGACAGTCCTCCTACGAGCAGTACTTC. Translating it yields CASSPKGQSSYEQYF.

V usage is TRBV25-1 and J usage is TRBJ2-3; D gene ambiguous. The CDR3 is 14 residues long. Trimming stripped 6 bases from V and 3 bases from J, with 13 bases between. Looked up from germline, CDR1 is MGHDK and CDR2 is SYGVNS. CDR3 loop: CASRKNPGTDTQYF. In DNA form, the CDR3 reads TGTGCCAGCAGGAAAAATCCAGGAACAGATACGCAGTATTTT.

V gene TRBV9 combines with J gene TRBJ2-1; 11 nucleotides agree with TRBD1. This CDR3 has 17 amino acids. With V trimmed by 0 bases and J by 4 bases, 6 bases remained unmatched. The germline CDR1 and CDR2 sequences are SGDLS and YYNGEE. CDR3 bases: TGTGCCAGCAGCGTAGCTACTGGGACAGGGGGTTACAATGAGCAGTTCTTC. Its protein product is CASSVATGTGGYNEQFF.

The J gene is TRBJ2-3, the V gene TRBV12-3 or TRBV12-4; D is uncertain. Trimming took 2 bases from V and 5 from J, leaving 5 bases between them. CDR3 length: 12 residues. CDR3 bases: TGTGCCAGCAGTTTAATCCTAGATACGCAGTATTTT. Translating gives CASSLILDTQYF.

The chain couples TRBV7-8 to TRBJ2-7, with TRBD2 matching 9 bases. CDR1 is SGHVS, CDR2 FQNEAQ, per germline. V lost 5 bases, J lost 3 bases, and 8 bases stayed unmatched. The CDR3 sequence is 15 residues long. CDR3 nucleotides: TGTGCCAGCAGCCCGAAGCGGGGGGAGATCTACGAGCAGTACTTC. As protein: CASSPKRGEIYEQYF. Drawing the rest from reference TRBV7-8 and TRBJ2-7, the complete variable domain is GAGVSQSPRYKVAKRGQDVALRCDPISGHVSLFWYQQALGQGPEFLTYFQNEAQLDKSGLPSDRFFAERPEGSVSTLKIQRTQQEDSAVYLCASSPKRGEIYEQYFGPGTRLTVT.

The chain couples TRBV4-3 to TRBJ1-2; 11 nucleotides match TRBD1. Trimming at V came to 4 bases and at J to 6 bases, leaving 16 bases not matched to a gene. The germline CDR1 and CDR2 sequences are LGHNA and YSLEER. The length of the CDR3 is 18 residues. As DNA, the CDR3 is TGCGCCAGCAGCCCCCGGGGAGGGACAGGGGGTTTGGCCCATGGCTACACCTTC. It yields the protein CASSPRGGTGGLAHGYTF.

The V call is TRBV9, the J call TRBJ2-3; 12 nucleotides line up with TRBD2. The length of the CDR3 is 16 residues. The V segment lost 3 bases and the J segment 2 bases; nucleotides outside the gene matches: 4. CDR1 SGDLS and CDR2 YYNGEE come from the germline V gene. This CDR3 is CASSAGTSGPTDTQYF. CDR3 in DNA: TGTGCCAGCAGCGCTGGGACTAGCGGGCCCACAGATACGCAGTATTTT.

The chain has TRBV27 and TRBJ2-3, with 7 nucleotides matching TRBD2. The CDR3 sequence is 17 residues long. The J segment lost 2 bases and the V segment lost 6 bases, leaving 14 bases of the junction unmatched. Per germline, CDR1 MNHEY and CDR2 SMNVEV (reference sequence). For the CDR3, the DNA is TGTGCCAGCAGCCCGGGAGGAGTTGCCGAGCTCACAGATACGCAGTATTTT. This codes for CASSPGGVAELTDTQYF.

The V and J genes are TRBV2 and TRBJ1-1; 9 bases match TRBD1. Germline lookup yields CDR1 SNHLY and CDR2 FYNNEI. The CDR3 has 13 residues. The V segment lost 6 bases and the J segment 8 bases; nucleotides outside the gene matches: 7. CDR3 bases: TGTGCCAGCAGACCGGGACAGGGTGGAGAAGCTTTCTTT. This sequence encodes CASRPGQGGEAFF.

This clone was observed a single time. The chain carries TRBV7-2 and TRBJ1-4; 10 nucleotides align to TRBD1. CDR1 SGHTA and CDR2 FQGNSA come from the germline V gene. This CDR3 is built from 16 residues. V trimming: 5 bases; J trimming: 4 bases; junction bases outside the gene matches: 7. The CDR3 reads CASSDPGQGFNEKLFF. Written as DNA, the CDR3 is TGTGCCAGCAGCGACCCGGGACAGGGGTTTAATGAAAAACTGTTTTTT.

The chain links TRBV19 to TRBJ1-2; 12 bases line up with TRBD1. The CDR3 has 16 residues. The V gene end was trimmed by 5 bases and the J gene end by 3 bases; junction bases not matched to a gene: 7. Germline-derived CDR1 and CDR2 are LNHDA and SQIVND (reference sequence). CDR3 coding DNA: TGTGCCAGTAGTCCCGGGACAGGGGGCTGGGACTATGGCTACACCTTC. Translating gives CASSPGTGGWDYGYTF. The whole variable domain, remainder taken from reference TRBV19 and TRBJ1-2, is DGGITQSPKYLFRKEGQNVTLSCEQNLNHDAMYWYRQDPGQGLRLIYYSQIVNDFQKGDIAEGYSVSREKKESFPLTVTSAQKNPTAFYLCASSPGTGGWDYGYTFGSGTRLTVV.

This rearrangement joins TRBV3-1 (or the pseudogene TRBV3-2) to TRBJ1-5; D gene unclear. Germline CDR1 is LGHDT and CDR2 is YNNKEL (reference sequence). Trimming removed 1 base from V and 7 bases from J, with 11 bases in between. The CDR3 is 14 amino acids. CDR3 sequence: CASSQGAAGQPQHF. Here the CDR3 DNA reads TGTGCCAGCAGCCAAGGGGCGGCGGGCCAGCCCCAGCATTTT.

The rearrangement uses TRBV21-1 and TRBJ1-1. TRBV21-1 is annotated as a pseudogene. The CDR3 contains 16 residues. The CDR3 bases are TGTGCCAGCAGCAAAGAAGAGGAGGGGAGGAACACTGAAGCTTTCTTT. It translates to CASSKEEEGRNTEAFF.

The chain joins TRBV11-2 to TRBJ1-3, with 10 bases that match TRBD1. V trimming: 5 bases; J trimming: 1 base; junction bases outside the gene matches: 8. The V gene's germline CDR1 is SGHAT and CDR2 FQNNGV. The CDR3 consists of 17 residues. The CDR3 DNA is TGTGCCAGCAGCCGCCGACGACAGGGGGCATCTGGAAACACCATATATTTT. This codes for CASSRRRQGASGNTIYF.